One and the same sample provided the 3 T cell receptor beta chains below, sequenced in a study of T cells after posttransplantation cyclophosphamide. Generated by immunoSEQ multiplex PCR, the TCRdb table keeps only in-frame clones and is missing some. The sample has fewer than 45,000 clones; 78% are singletons. Treatment was busulfan-fludarabine conditioning, a marrow graft, and cyclophosphamide on days +3 and +4. The source was CD4+ T cells sorted from blood, collected 1903 days after a stem cell transplant with posttransplant cyclophosphamide. These receptor sequences come from a female patient between 40 and 50 years old who received an allogeneic stem cell transplant from a related donor, was CMV-positive, and had no GVHD. Certain T cells may be donor cells from the graft.

The rearrangement links TRBV19 to TRBJ2-1, with D maybe TRBD2 (5 bases). Germline V CDR1 and CDR2: LNHDA, SQIVND (reference sequence). V was shortened by 5 bases and J by 6 bases, with 11 bases between the two germline ends. CDR3 length: 13 residues. The CDR3 loop is CASSPTRVNEQFF. As DNA, the CDR3 is TGTGCCAGTAGTCCCACTAGAGTCAATGAGCAGTTCTTC.

The rearrangement links TRBV6-5 to TRBJ1-6; 11 nucleotides agree with TRBD1. The J segment lost 7 bases and the V segment lost 2 bases, leaving 4 bases of the junction unmatched. The CDR3 consists of 16 residues. The germline V gene encodes CDR1 MNHEY and CDR2 SVGAGI. This CDR3 reads CASSYPGQGANSPLHF. CDR3 bases: TGTGCCAGCAGTTACCCCGGACAGGGGGCGAATTCACCCCTCCACTTT.

This chain uses TRBV6-1 with TRBJ1-3, with TRBD1 matching over 9 bases. The CDR3 length is 13 residues. Germline CDR1 is MNHNS and CDR2 is SASEGT. V lost 9 bases to trimming and J lost 4 bases; unmatched junction nucleotides: 4. The CDR3 spells CASYRGPGNTIYF. The CDR3 region has the DNA TGTGCCAGTTACAGGGGGCCCGGAAACACCATATATTTT.